The sequence of this T cell receptor beta chain was determined in a study of shared clonotypes between healthy human individuals. Study-level background: Donor composition was a couple of women and three men, aged 18 to 49. Study-wide results and limits: The study's rarefaction showed incomplete sorted-subset sequencing despite large depth. A handful of donors showed sharing of around 5.3% of naive CD4 clonotypes.

V lost 5 bases to trimming and J lost 0 bases, with 1 base between them. The CDR3 covers 12 residues. Germline CDR1 is LGHNT and CDR2 is FRNRAP. Details on this clone: What it recognizes is unknown.

In the original processing: Filtering differed since immunoSEQ provided only junctions, with no quality scores. The protocol was immunoSEQ multiplex PCR, while the TCRdb copy is restricted to in-frame clones and leaves out a portion. The V and J calls and clone size were taken over from that table, and D and trimming were inferred from the DNA. This sample has roughly 1.4 million clones, with approximately 98.5% found just once. The clonotype originates from a man aged 25-45 years in good health. The chain uses TRBV12-5 and TRBJ2-2; D not certain. Sequenced material: naive CD4+ T cells sorted from blood. Subset denoted: CD45RA+ positively selected. CDR3 in DNA: TGTGCTAGTGGTCCGAACACCGGGGAGCTGTTTTTT. It specifies CASGPNTGELFF.